This entry concerns a single T cell receptor beta chain. Its antigen is as yet unknown. At one of its ends the junction is not consistent with the germline gene, which may arise from a read error. The entry originates in a study of T-cell memory formation after mild COVID-19. Study-wide context: In these data, TCR clusters were largely donor specific. Study-wide findings and caveats: The appearance of some responding clones in pre-infection memory suggested that cross-reactive memory joined. Clones shrinking between day 15 and 85 showed a balanced CD4/CD8 split, and those that grew later tilted toward CD4+.

The authors produced TCR alpha and TCR beta cDNA libraries with sample barcodes and UMIs by 5'RACE using constant-segment primers. TCRdb ran MiXCR on the 5' RACE reads and lists one entry per CDR3 protein. The sample consists of 530,000 or so distinct CDR3 sequences, roughly 17% of them appearing once. This clonotype was obtained from an adult woman who had mild COVID-19 (a few samples of this study predate the infection). Cell type and time point are not known. Sequencing was carried out using PBMCs or a T cell subset sorted from them (not recorded which).

Here the CDR3 DNA reads TGTGCCAGCAGTGAGTACAGGAGGAACACAGAAGCTTTCTTT. It encodes CASSEYRRNTEAFF. The genes are TRBV2 and TRBJ1-1, with TRBD1 as a possible D gene (5 bases). Germline assignment: CDR1 SNHLY and CDR2 FYNNEI. The CDR3 is 14 residues long.